The present entry profiles one TCR beta chain with its context. No antigen is known for it. The sample originates from a study of T cell repertoires in cytomegalovirus infection. This CDR3 is 13 amino acids long. In germline, CDR1 is MNHEY, CDR2 SMNVEV (reference sequence). V was clipped by 6 bases and J by 1 base, with 8 bases between them. Using its own MiXCR run on the reads, TCRdb lists one record per CDR3 protein. The sample carries 450,000 to 600,000 distinct CDR3 sequences, 42% recorded once. Findings of the study overall: Clonotypes of TCR beta that were HLA-C-restricted and CMV-specific dominated the ex vivo response.

The source material was cultured PBMCs, sampled from culture after CMV antigen stimulation. The chain joins TRBV27 to TRBJ2-3; D is ambiguous. The TCR sequence derives from a human donor in good health (CMV status not recorded). Some clones in this sample may be carry-over from other donors' samples. CDR3 in amino acids: CASRPPRTDTQYF. CDR3 nucleotide sequence: TGTGCCAGCAGACCTCCGCGCACAGATACGCAGTATTTT.